Presented here are 10 T cell receptor beta chains from one specimen sequenced in a study of OX40 agonist ivuxolimab in advanced cancers. Some clones are missing from TCRdb's copy, which holds only in-frame ones; the method was immunoSEQ multiplex PCR. The repertoire holds about 84,000 clones, with approximately 84% as singletons. The source was CD4+ or CD8+ T cells sorted from blood, collected in a trial of the OX40 agonist ivuxolimab. Receptor source: an adult with an advanced solid tumor such as melanoma, head and neck, liver or kidney cancer.

The chain combines TRBV28 with TRBJ1-2, with 9 positions matching TRBD1. The V gene end was trimmed by 4 bases and the J gene end by 4 bases; junction bases not matched to a gene: 7. The germline V gene has CDR1 MDHEN and CDR2 SYDVKM. CDR3 size: 15 residues. CDR3 sequence: CASSSRGTGIYGYTF. CDR3 sequence (DNA): TGTGCCAGCAGTTCAAGAGGGACAGGGATCTATGGCTACACCTTC.

The V call is TRBV11-1, the J call TRBJ1-6, with TRBD1 matching 11 bases. This CDR3 is 17 amino acids long. V shed 5 bases and J 9 bases; nucleotides not matched to a gene: 12. Germline CDR1 and CDR2: SGHAT and FQDESV (reference sequence). CDR3 DNA sequence: TGTGCCAGCAGCCTCCCCGCCGGGACAGGGGGTTCTTCACCCCTCCACTTT. Amino acids: CASSLPAGTGGSSPLHF. The full variable domain, its missing parts supplied by reference TRBV11-1 and TRBJ1-6, is EAEVAQSPRYKITEKSQAVAFWCDPISGHATLYWYRQILGQGPELLVQFQDESVVDDSQLPKDRFSAERLKGVDSTLKIQPAELGDSAMYLCASSLPAGTGGSSPLHFGNGTRLTVT.

The chain has TRBV5-4 and TRBJ1-2; no clear D gene. V shed 3 bases and J shed 4 bases, with 13 bases lying between them. The CDR3 has 14 residues. Germline CDR1 reads SGHNT; CDR2 reads YYREEE (reference sequence). The CDR3, as DNA: TGTGCCAGCAGCTCCCTCGGCGGAGGCTATGGCTACACCTTC. Protein product: CASSSLGGGYGYTF. Full variable domain (remainder filled in from reference TRBV5-4 and TRBJ1-2): ETGVTQSPTHLIKTRGQQVTLRCSSQSGHNTVSWYQQALGQGPQFIFQYYREEENGRGNFPPRFSGLQFPNYSSELNVNALELDDSALYLCASSSLGGGYGYTFGSGTRLTVV.

The rearrangement joins TRBV4-1 to TRBJ1-4, with D perhaps TRBD1 (6 bases). This CDR3 has 18 residues. Trimming shortened V by 1 base and J by 5 bases, and 20 bases separated the two germline ends. Germline V gene lookup returns CDR1 MGHRA and CDR2 YSYEKL. The CDR3 coding sequence is TGCGCCAGCAGCCAAGGACCTGGAACTCGGACAGAAAATGAAAAACTGTTTTTT. Translation gives CASSQGPGTRTENEKLFF.

The V and J genes are TRBV6-4 and TRBJ2-2; D is unclear. CDR1 is MRHNA and CDR2 is SNTAGT in the germline V gene. The CDR3 is made up of 14 amino acids. Between the trimmed V and J ends, which lost 8 bases and 1 base, there was a span of 11 bases. The CDR3 DNA follows: TGTGCCAGCCAGAGACGGATGAACACCGGGGAGCTGTTTTTT. It is translated as CASQRRMNTGELFF.

The J gene is TRBJ1-2, the V gene TRBV6-1, with D perhaps matching TRBD1 (6 bases). Germline CDR1 and CDR2: MNHNS and SASEGT. The CDR3 contains 13 residues. Trimming pared 2 bases from V and 8 bases from J, leaving 12 bases between. In DNA, the CDR3 is TGTGCCAGCAGTGAACACAGGGTAGGCGGCTACACCTTC. Its protein is CASSEHRVGGYTF.

The chain is built from TRBV18 and TRBJ1-2; D unresolved. The CDR3 is 12 amino acids. Germline V gene data show CDR1 as KGHSH and CDR2 as LQKENI. Deletions cut 3 bases from V and 5 bases from J, with 7 bases between. The CDR3 DNA reads as TGTGCCAGCTCACCGGAGGCATATGGCTACACCTTC. Its protein product is CASSPEAYGYTF.

The genes are TRBV11-2 and TRBJ2-3; 9 nucleotides line up with TRBD1. Germline CDR1 is SGHAT and CDR2 is FQNNGV. This CDR3 comprises 16 residues. J was trimmed by 2 bases and V by 0 bases; bases with no gene match: 3. CDR3: CASSLEGQGFTDTQYF. Here the CDR3 DNA reads TGTGCCAGCAGCTTAGAGGGACAGGGATTCACAGATACGCAGTATTTT. Based on the CDR3 plus reference TRBV11-2 and TRBJ2-3, the full variable domain is EAGVAQSPRYKIIEKRQSVAFWCNPISGHATLYWYQQILGQGPKLLIQFQNNGVVDDSQLPKDRFSAERLKGVDSTLKIQPAKLEDSAVYLCASSLEGQGFTDTQYFGPGTRLTVL.

V and J are TRBV25-1 and TRBJ1-2; 8 bases are a match to TRBD1. Germline V lookup: CDR1 MGHDK, CDR2 SYGVNS. This CDR3 contains 16 residues. Trimming at V came to 3 bases and at J to 2 bases, leaving 8 bases not matched to a gene. As DNA, the CDR3 is TGTGCCAGCAGTGACCCTAGGACAGGGTTGAACTATGGCTACACCTTC. Residues: CASSDPRTGLNYGYTF.

This clone was observed once. The chain couples TRBV4-1 to TRBJ2-4; TRBD1 agrees at 9 bases. The CDR3 consists of 18 residues. V trimming: 0 bases; J trimming: 1 base; junction bases outside the gene matches: 7. Germline V CDR1 and CDR2: MGHRA, YSYEKL. CDR3 protein: CASSQEALGQGAKNIQYF. CDR3 DNA sequence: TGCGCCAGCAGCCAAGAGGCCCTAGGACAGGGGGCCAAAAACATTCAGTACTTC.